This T cell receptor (beta chain) was captured by sequencing in a study of blood T cell repertoires in COVID-19. At the level of the study: COVID-19 samples from acute and convalescent phases originated in the United States, Italy and Spain. From T cells, B-cell-depleted T cells, or PBMCs came the material, which was cDNA or gDNA.

The CDR3 loop spans 12 amino acids. The germline CDR1 and CDR2 sequences are SGHRS and YFSETQ. V trimming: 10 bases; J trimming: 4 bases; junction bases outside the gene matches: 5. This clone was detected a few times. Other DNA sequences in the sample encode the same CDR3. Per the original methods: Nucleated cell counts were estimated from reference gene primer amplification. Some clones are missing from TCRdb's copy, which holds only in-frame ones; the method was immunoSEQ multiplex PCR. The V and J calls and clone size were taken over from that table, and D and trimming were inferred from the DNA. The sample holds over 45,000 clones; roughly 80% are singletons and the top ten take 7.4%.

The source of this sequence is a man aged 55 to 69 with active COVID-19. The sequenced sample consisted of peripheral blood. J is TRBJ2-5 and V is TRBV5-1; TRBD1 agrees at 9 bases. CDR3 bases: TGCGCCTCGCGACAGGGGGGAGAGACCCAGTACTTC. This sequence encodes CASRQGGETQYF.